This TCR beta chain was obtained from a study of CD8 T cells in ankylosing spondylitis. TCRdb passed the 5' RACE reads through MiXCR, listing each CDR3 protein once. The sample includes about 160,000 distinct CDR3 sequences, around 19% of them seen just once. This clonotype has at least ten counts. Trimming stripped 0 bases from V and 4 bases from J, with 9 bases between. The V gene's germline CDR1 is DFQATT and CDR2 SNEGSKA (reference sequence). CDR3 size: 13 residues. Sequenced sample: blood, either unsorted or a sorted T cell fraction (not recorded which). The sequence was collected from a male donor with ankylosing spondylitis or in good health (not recorded which). V usage is TRBV20-1 and J usage is TRBJ1-1; D is possibly TRBD1 (5 bases). CDR3 in amino acids: CSARDSGTTEAFF. The CDR3 region has the DNA TGCAGTGCTAGAGACAGCGGGACCACTGAAGCTTTCTTT.